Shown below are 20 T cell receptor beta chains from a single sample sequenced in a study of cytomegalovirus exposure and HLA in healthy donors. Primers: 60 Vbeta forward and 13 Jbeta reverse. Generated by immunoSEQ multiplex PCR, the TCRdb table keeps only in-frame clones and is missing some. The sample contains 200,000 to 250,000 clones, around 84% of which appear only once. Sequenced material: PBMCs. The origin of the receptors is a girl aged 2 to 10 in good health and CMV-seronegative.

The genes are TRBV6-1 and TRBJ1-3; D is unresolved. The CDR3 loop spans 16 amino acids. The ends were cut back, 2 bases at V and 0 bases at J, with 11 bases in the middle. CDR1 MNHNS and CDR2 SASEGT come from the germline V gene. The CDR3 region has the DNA TGTGCCAGCAGTGAAATCGGAGTGCCCTCTGGAAACACCATATATTTT. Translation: CASSEIGVPSGNTIYF.

The CDR3 DNA reads TGCGCCAGCAGCTTGGGGCTAGCGGGGGGGCCAGATACGCAGTATTTT. It translates to CASSLGLAGGPDTQYF. The genes are TRBV5-1 and TRBJ2-3; TRBD2 agrees at 12 bases. V gave up 0 bases and J gave up 4 bases; unmatched junction bases: 3. This CDR3 is built from 16 residues. The germline gives CDR1 SGHRS, CDR2 YFSETQ. The entire variable domain, with the rest obtained from reference TRBV5-1 and TRBJ2-3, is as follows: KAGVTQTPRYLIKTRGQQVTLSCSPISGHRSVSWYQQTPGQGLQFLFEYFSETQRNKGNFPGRFSGRQFSNSRSEMNVSTLELGDSALYLCASSLGLAGGPDTQYFGPGTRLTVL.

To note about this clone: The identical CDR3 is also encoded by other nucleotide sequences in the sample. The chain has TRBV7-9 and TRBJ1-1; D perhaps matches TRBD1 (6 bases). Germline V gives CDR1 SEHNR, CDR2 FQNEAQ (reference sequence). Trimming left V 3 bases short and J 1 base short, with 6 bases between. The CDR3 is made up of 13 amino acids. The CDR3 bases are TGTGCCAGCAGCTTGGGACAGAACACTGAAGCTTTCTTT. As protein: CASSLGQNTEAFF.

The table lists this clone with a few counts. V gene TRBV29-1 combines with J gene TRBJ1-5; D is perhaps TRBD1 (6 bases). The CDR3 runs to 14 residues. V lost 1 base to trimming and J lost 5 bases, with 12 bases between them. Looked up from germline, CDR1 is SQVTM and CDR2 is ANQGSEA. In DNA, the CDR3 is TGCAGCGTTGAAGGACAGGAATGTGATCAGCCCCAGCATTTT. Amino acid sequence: CSVEGQECDQPQHF.

The CDR3 region is CASSRGQENTGELFF. CDR3 sequence (DNA): TGTGCCAGCAGCCGGGGACAGGAGAACACCGGGGAGCTGTTTTTT. The rearrangement uses TRBV6-6 and TRBJ2-2; 8 nucleotides line up with TRBD1. The CDR3 has 15 residues. J lost 1 base, V lost 6 bases, and 4 bases had no gene match. Germline V gene lookup returns CDR1 MNHNY and CDR2 SVGAGI (reference sequence).

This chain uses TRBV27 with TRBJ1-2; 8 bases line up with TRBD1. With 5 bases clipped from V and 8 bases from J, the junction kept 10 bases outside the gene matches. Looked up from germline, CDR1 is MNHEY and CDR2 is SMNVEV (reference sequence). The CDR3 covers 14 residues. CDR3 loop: CASSPQGVMGGYTF. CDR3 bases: TGTGCCAGCAGTCCACAGGGGGTTATGGGGGGCTACACCTTC.

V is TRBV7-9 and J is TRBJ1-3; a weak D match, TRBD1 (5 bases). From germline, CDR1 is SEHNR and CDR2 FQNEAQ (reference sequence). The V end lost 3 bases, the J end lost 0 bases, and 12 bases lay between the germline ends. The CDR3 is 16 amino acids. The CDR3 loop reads CASSFQGPFSGNTIYF. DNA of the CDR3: TGTGCCAGCAGCTTCCAGGGTCCATTCTCTGGAAACACCATATATTTT.

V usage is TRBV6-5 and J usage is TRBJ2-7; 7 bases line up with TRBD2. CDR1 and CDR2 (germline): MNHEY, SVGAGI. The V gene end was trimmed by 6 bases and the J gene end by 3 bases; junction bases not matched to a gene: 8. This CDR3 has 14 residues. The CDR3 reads CASSRAGYFYEQYF. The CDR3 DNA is TGTGCCAGCAGCAGAGCGGGGTATTTCTACGAGCAGTACTTC.

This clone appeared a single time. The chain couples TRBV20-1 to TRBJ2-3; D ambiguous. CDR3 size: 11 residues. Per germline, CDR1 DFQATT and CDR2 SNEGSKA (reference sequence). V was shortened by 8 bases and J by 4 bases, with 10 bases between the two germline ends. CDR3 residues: CSPQPSDTQYF. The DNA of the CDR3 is TGCAGTCCACAGCCTTCAGATACGCAGTATTTT.

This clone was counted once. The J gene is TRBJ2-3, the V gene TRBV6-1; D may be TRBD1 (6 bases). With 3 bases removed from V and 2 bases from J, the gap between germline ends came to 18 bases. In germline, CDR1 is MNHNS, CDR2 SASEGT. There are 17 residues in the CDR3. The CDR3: CASSEGRDTTYTDTQYF. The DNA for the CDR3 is TGTGCCAGCAGTGAGGGTCGGGACACCACTTACACAGATACGCAGTATTTT.

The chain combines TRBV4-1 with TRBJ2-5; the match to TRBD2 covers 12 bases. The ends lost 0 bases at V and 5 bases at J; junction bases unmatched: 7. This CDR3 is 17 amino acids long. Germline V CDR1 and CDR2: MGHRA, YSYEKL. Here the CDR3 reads CASSQEYLAGGGETQYF. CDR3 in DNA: TGCGCCAGCAGCCAAGAATACCTAGCGGGAGGGGGGGAGACCCAGTACTTC.

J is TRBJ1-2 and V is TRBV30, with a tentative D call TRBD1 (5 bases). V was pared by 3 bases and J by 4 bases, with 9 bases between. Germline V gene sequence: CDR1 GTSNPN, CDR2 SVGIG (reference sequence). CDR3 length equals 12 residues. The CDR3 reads CAWRRGIYGYTF. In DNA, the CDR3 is TGTGCCTGGAGAAGGGGAATCTATGGCTACACCTTC.

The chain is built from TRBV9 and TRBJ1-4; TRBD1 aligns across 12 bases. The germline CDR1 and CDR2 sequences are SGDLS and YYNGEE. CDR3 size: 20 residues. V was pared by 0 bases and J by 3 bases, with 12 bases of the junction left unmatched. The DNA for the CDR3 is TGTGCCAGCAGCGTAGAAGCTGTGTGGGACAGGGGGCTTTCTAATGAAAAACTGTTTTTT. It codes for CASSVEAVWDRGLSNEKLFF.

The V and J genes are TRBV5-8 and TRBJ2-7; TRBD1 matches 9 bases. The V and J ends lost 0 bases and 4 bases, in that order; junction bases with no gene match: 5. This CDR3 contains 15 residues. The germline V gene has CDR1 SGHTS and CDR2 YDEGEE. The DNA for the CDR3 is TGTGCCAGCAGCTTGGTAGGGACAGGGCTTTACGAGCAGTACTTC. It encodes CASSLVGTGLYEQYF.

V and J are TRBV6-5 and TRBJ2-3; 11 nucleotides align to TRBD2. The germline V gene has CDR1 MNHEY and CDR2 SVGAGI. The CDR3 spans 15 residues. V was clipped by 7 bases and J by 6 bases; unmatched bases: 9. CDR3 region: CASMDASSGRDTQYF. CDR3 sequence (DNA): TGTGCCAGCATGGACGCGTCTAGCGGGAGGGATACGCAGTATTTT.

The CDR3 loop reads CSVRSGEQYF. The CDR3 nucleotides are TGCAGTGTTCGATCAGGGGAGCAGTACTTC. This rearrangement joins TRBV20-1 to TRBJ2-7; D may be TRBD1 (5 bases). Germline V lookup: CDR1 DFQATT, CDR2 SNEGSKA (reference sequence). The CDR3 contains 10 residues. V lost 7 bases to trimming and J lost 7 bases, with 11 bases between them.

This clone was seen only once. The CDR3 here is CASSPLQETQYF. The DNA for the CDR3 is TGTGCCAGCAGCCCACTGCAAGAGACCCAGTACTTC. The chain joins TRBV11-2 to TRBJ2-5; D is ambiguous. CDR3 length equals 12 residues. The V gene lost 5 bases and the J gene lost 2 bases, with 6 bases spanning the gap. Germline loops: CDR1 SGHAT, CDR2 FQNNGV.

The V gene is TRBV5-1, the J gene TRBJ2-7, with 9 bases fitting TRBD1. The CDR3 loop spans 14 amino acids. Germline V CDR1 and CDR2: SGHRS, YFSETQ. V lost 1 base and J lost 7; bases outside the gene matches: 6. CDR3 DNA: TGCGCCAGCAGCTTGTCTACAGGGGGCAGAGAGCAGTACTTC. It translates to CASSLSTGGREQYF.

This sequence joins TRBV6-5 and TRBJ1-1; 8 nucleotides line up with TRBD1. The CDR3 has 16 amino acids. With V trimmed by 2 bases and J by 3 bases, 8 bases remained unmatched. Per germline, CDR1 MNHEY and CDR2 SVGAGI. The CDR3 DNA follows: TGTGCCAGCAGTTACACCCAACAGGGGGGGCACACTGAAGCTTTCTTT. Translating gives CASSYTQQGGHTEAFF.

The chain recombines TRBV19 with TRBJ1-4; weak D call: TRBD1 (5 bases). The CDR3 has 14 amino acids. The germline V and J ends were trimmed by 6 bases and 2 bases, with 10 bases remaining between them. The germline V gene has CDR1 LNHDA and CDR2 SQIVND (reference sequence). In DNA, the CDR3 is TGTGCCAGTAGCGCGGGGGTGACTAATGAAAAACTGTTTTTT. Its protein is CASSAGVTNEKLFF.